Below are 17 T cell receptor beta chains sequenced from a single sample in a study of identical twins. TCRdb reprocessed the 5' RACE reads via MiXCR and lists one record per CDR3 protein. Seen here are about 530,000 distinct CDR3 sequences, about 20% observed once, and the top ten hold approximately 0.52%. Separately, the same data were catalogued under a study of yellow fever vaccine responses in identical twins.

Sequencing input: CD4+ T cells sorted from blood. These receptors were obtained from a woman aged 18-29 years in good health.

This chain joins TRBV7-6 and TRBJ2-4; 11 bases map to TRBD1. This CDR3 is built from 18 residues. With V trimmed by 5 bases and J by 0 bases, 9 bases remained unmatched. Germline CDR1 is SGHVS and CDR2 is FNYEAQ. The CDR3 sequence is CASSEGTGGNLAKNIQYF. Here the CDR3 DNA reads TGTGCCAGCAGCGAAGGGACAGGGGGGAATTTAGCCAAAAACATTCAGTACTTC.

The chain recombines TRBV11-2 with TRBJ2-1, with 12 nucleotides matching TRBD2. CDR1 and CDR2 from the germline V gene are SGHAT and FQNNGV. There are 16 residues in the CDR3. V lost 0 bases to trimming and J lost 6 bases; unmatched junction nucleotides: 3. The CDR3 coding sequence is TGTGCCAGCAGCTTAGAGACTAGCGGGAGATCCAATGAGCAGTTCTTC. Translating it yields CASSLETSGRSNEQFF. Full variable domain (rest looked up from reference TRBV11-2 and TRBJ2-1): EAGVAQSPRYKIIEKRQSVAFWCNPISGHATLYWYQQILGQGPKLLIQFQNNGVVDDSQLPKDRFSAERLKGVDSTLKIQPAKLEDSAVYLCASSLETSGRSNEQFFGPGTRLTVL.

A few counts support this clonotype. This sequence joins TRBV10-2 and TRBJ2-7, with 11 bases fitting TRBD2. From germline, CDR1 is WSHSY and CDR2 SAAADI. V shed 5 bases, J shed 4 bases, and the junction held 10 bases outside the gene matches. The CDR3 covers 16 residues. The CDR3 sequence is CASSQTPTSGSYEQYF. The CDR3 coding sequence is TGCGCCAGCAGTCAGACTCCTACTAGCGGGAGTTACGAGCAGTACTTC.

The J gene is TRBJ1-5, the V gene TRBV12-3 or TRBV12-4; D perhaps matches TRBD1 (6 bases). V was trimmed by 5 bases and J by 6 bases, leaving 11 bases between them. This CDR3 region has 13 residues. CDR3 loop: CASSGGLGQPQHF. In nucleotides, the CDR3 is TGTGCCAGCAGTGGGGGCCTAGGTCAGCCCCAGCATTTT.

V usage is TRBV9 and J usage is TRBJ2-1, with 8 positions matching TRBD2. The CDR3 contains 17 residues. Germline V gene lookup returns CDR1 SGDLS and CDR2 YYNGEE. J lost 8 bases, V lost 0 bases, and 13 bases had no gene match. The CDR3 sequence: CASSVASGGSGNHEQFF. CDR3 sequence (DNA): TGTGCCAGCAGCGTAGCTTCGGGGGGTAGCGGGAACCATGAGCAGTTCTTC.

CDR3: CSARGVGRNYGYTF. CDR3 sequence (DNA): TGCAGTGCTAGAGGGGTAGGACGAAACTATGGCTACACCTTC. This chain links TRBV20-1 with TRBJ1-2; D remains unclear. This CDR3 region has 14 residues. Germline V lookup: CDR1 DFQATT, CDR2 SNEGSKA (reference sequence). The V and J ends lost 1 base and 2 bases respectively, with 11 bases between them.

The chain is built from TRBV20-1 and TRBJ2-2; no clear D. V dropped 1 base and J dropped 0 bases, with 9 bases sitting between them. There are 15 residues in the CDR3. Looked up from germline, CDR1 is DFQATT and CDR2 is SNEGSKA (reference sequence). The DNA for the CDR3 is TGCAGTGCTAGAGCAAAACTTACGAACACCGGGGAGCTGTTTTTT. This codes for CSARAKLTNTGELFF.

This clonotype was detected only a few times. The chain employs TRBV12-3 or TRBV12-4 and TRBJ2-1; a weak D match, TRBD2 (7 bases). The V end lost 7 bases, the J end lost 9 bases, and 19 bases lay between the germline ends. The CDR3 has 14 residues. CDR3 sequence (DNA): TGTGCCAGCACTATCGAGGGGGGGCGGAGTGAGCAGTTCTTC. Translated: CASTIEGGRSEQFF.

The rearrangement joins TRBV29-1 to TRBJ2-3; D is unresolved. V was pared by 4 bases and J by 4 bases, with 9 bases between. Germline V gene lookup returns CDR1 SQVTM and CDR2 ANQGSEA. CDR3 length: 12 residues. CDR3 in amino acids: CSVGPRPDTQYF. The CDR3 DNA follows: TGCAGCGTTGGTCCACGCCCAGATACGCAGTATTTT.

The chain joins TRBV6-2 or TRBV6-3 to TRBJ2-2; D gene unclear. Per the germline V gene, CDR1 is MNHEY and CDR2 is SVGEGT. Trimming stripped 2 bases from V and 2 bases from J, with 9 bases between. This CDR3 spans 15 amino acids. The CDR3 here is CASSYLGTNTGELFF. The DNA for the CDR3 is TGTGCCAGCAGTTACCTGGGCACAAACACCGGGGAGCTGTTTTTT.

The chain combines TRBV12-3 or TRBV12-4 with TRBJ2-3, with 7 positions matching TRBD1. J lost 5 bases, V lost 7 bases, and 9 bases had no gene match. CDR3 length: 14 amino acids. Here the CDR3 DNA reads TGTGCCAGCACCCTCCGAAGGGGGCAAGATACGCAGTATTTT. Amino acid sequence: CASTLRRGQDTQYF.

The chain couples TRBV25-1 to TRBJ1-2; D not resolved. The CDR3 has 13 residues. V gave up 4 bases and J gave up 1 base, with 7 bases separating them. Per germline, CDR1 MGHDK and CDR2 SYGVNS. The CDR3, as DNA: TGTGCCAGCAGTGGGGAGGTTAACTATGGCTACACCTTC. It specifies CASSGEVNYGYTF.

This clonotype appeared a few times. V is TRBV12-3 or TRBV12-4 and J is TRBJ1-5; maybe TRBD1 (6 bases). This CDR3 contains 14 residues. V shed 6 bases and J shed 0 bases, with 9 bases lying between them. CDR3 sequence (DNA): TGTGCCAGCAGGGACAGCTATAGCAATCAGCCCCAGCATTTT. It encodes CASRDSYSNQPQHF.

The chain recombines TRBV6-2 or TRBV6-3 with TRBJ2-7; D may be TRBD2 (7 bases). The CDR3 runs 13 residues. Germline assignment: CDR1 MNHEY and CDR2 SVGEGT. The V end was cut by 2 bases, the J end by 5 bases, with 10 bases between. CDR3 amino acids: CASSYIGGHEQYF. CDR3 coding DNA: TGTGCCAGCAGTTACATCGGGGGGCACGAGCAGTACTTC.

The chain carries TRBV6-1 and TRBJ2-1, with TRBD2 matching over 9 bases. Germline V lookup: CDR1 MNHNS, CDR2 SASEGT. The CDR3 is made up of 16 amino acids. Trimming took 7 bases from V and 1 from J; bases not matched to a gene: 8. The CDR3 here is CASTRGGAGSYNEQFF. The DNA of the CDR3 is TGTGCCAGCACCCGCGGGGGGGCGGGATCCTACAATGAGCAGTTCTTC.

V gene TRBV3-1 combines with J gene TRBJ1-1; no reliable D call. The length of the CDR3 is 14 residues. V was cut by 4 bases and J by 3 bases, with 12 bases left in between. In germline, CDR1 is LGHDT, CDR2 YNNKEL (reference sequence). The CDR3 loop is CASSPQQIHTEAFF. The CDR3, as DNA: TGTGCCAGCAGCCCACAACAGATACACACTGAAGCTTTCTTT.

This chain links TRBV5-1 with TRBJ2-5; D might be TRBD1 (6 bases). The CDR3 has 14 residues. Trimming removed 3 bases from V and 2 bases from J, with 11 bases in between. Per the germline V gene, CDR1 is SGHRS and CDR2 is YFSETQ. CDR3 bases: TGCGCCAGCAGCTCTCTGACAGGACAAGAGACCCAGTACTTC. Translating gives CASSSLTGQETQYF.